The 8 T cell receptor beta chains below were found in one sample sequenced in a study of cytotoxic CD8 clonotypes in ibrutinib-treated CLL. TCRdb keeps only in-frame clones here, not all; method: immunoSEQ multiplex PCR. Among under 150,000 clones listed, about 85% were seen once. Here the sequenced sample was PBMCs, taken after 24 months of ibrutinib treatment. These receptors all come from a human donor with chronic lymphocytic leukemia.

This chain joins TRBV30 and TRBJ1-1; 9 bases agree with TRBD1. V was clipped by 2 bases and J by 10 bases; unmatched bases: 8. This CDR3 has 13 amino acids. Germline lookup yields CDR1 GTSNPN and CDR2 SVGIG (reference sequence). CDR3 residues: CAWSSGTGRTAFF. CDR3 nucleotides: TGTGCCTGGAGTTCCGGGACAGGGCGGACAGCTTTCTTT. Filled out from reference TRBV30 and TRBJ1-1, the complete variable domain reads SQTIHQWPATLVQPVGSPLSLECTVEGTSNPNLYWYRQAAGRGLQLLFYSVGIGQISSEVPQNLSASRPQDRQFILSSKKLLLSDSGFYLCAWSSGTGRTAFFGQGTRLTVV.

The J gene is TRBJ1-1, the V gene TRBV18; D is unclear. V was cut by 3 bases and J by 4 bases, with 6 bases left in between. This CDR3 contains 12 residues. Looked up from germline, CDR1 is KGHSH and CDR2 is LQKENI. DNA for the CDR3: TGTGCCAGCTCACCGGCGGGCACTGAAGCTTTCTTT. It translates to CASSPAGTEAFF.

The rearrangement uses TRBV7-3 and TRBJ2-1; TRBD1 aligns across 9 bases. J gave up 4 bases and V 2 bases, and 3 bases lay outside the gene matches. CDR3 length equals 15 residues. Germline V gene lookup returns CDR1 SGHTA and CDR2 FQGTGA. CDR3 nucleotides: TGTGCCAGCAGCTTATTGGGACAGGGATACAATGAGCAGTTCTTC. Residues: CASSLLGQGYNEQFF. Full variable domain (outside the CDR3, taken from reference TRBV7-3 and TRBJ2-1): GAGVSQTPSNKVTEKGKYVELRCDPISGHTALYWYRQSLGQGPEFLIYFQGTGAADDSGLPNDRFFAVRPEGSVSTLKIQRTERGDSAVYLCASSLLGQGYNEQFFGPGTRLTVL.

The V and J genes are TRBV11-2 and TRBJ2-2; possibly TRBD1 or TRBD2 for D (5 bases each). CDR1 is SGHAT, CDR2 FQNNGV, per germline. V lost 5 bases to trimming and J lost 6 bases, with 7 bases between them. This CDR3 has 12 residues. CDR3 DNA sequence: TGTGCCAGCAGCCCGGGACCCGGGGAGCTGTTTTTT. It codes for CASSPGPGELFF.

The gene calls are TRBV9 and TRBJ2-7; TRBD2 matches 10 bases. The germline V gene has CDR1 SGDLS and CDR2 YYNGEE. This CDR3 comprises 16 residues. The V segment lost 0 bases and the J segment 2 bases; nucleotides outside the gene matches: 5. Written as DNA, the CDR3 is TGTGCCAGCAGCGTAGCCCCCAGCGGGGGGGCCTACGAGCAGTACTTC. Protein: CASSVAPSGGAYEQYF.

This clone was detected only once. The chain is built from TRBV10-1 and TRBJ2-7, with TRBD2 identical over 12 bases. Per germline, CDR1 WNHNN and CDR2 SYGVQD (reference sequence). The CDR3 has 15 amino acids. Trimming cost V 6 bases and J 2 bases; bases outside gene matches: 5. The CDR3 reads CASSRGLAGPYEQYF. CDR3 coding DNA: TGCGCCAGCAGCCGCGGACTAGCGGGGCCCTACGAGCAGTACTTC.

In its sample, this clone was seen once. The genes are TRBV19 and TRBJ2-7; 7 nucleotides agree with TRBD2. In germline, CDR1 is LNHDA, CDR2 SQIVND (reference sequence). The CDR3 totals 15 residues. V gave up 3 bases and J gave up 2 bases; unmatched junction bases: 7. For the CDR3, the DNA is TGTGCCAGTAGTATTGGGGGGGTTCCCCCCTACGAGCAGTACTTC. Translation: CASSIGGVPPYEQYF.

The gene calls are TRBV7-3 and TRBJ2-5, with D possibly called TRBD1 or TRBD2 (5 bases each). The germline V gene encodes CDR1 SGHTA and CDR2 FQGTGA. The CDR3 spans 13 residues. V gave up 5 bases and J gave up 2 bases, with 9 bases separating them. The CDR3 DNA reads as TGTGCCAGCAGCCCGGGGCAGCAAGAGACCCAGTACTTC. This codes for CASSPGQQETQYF. Variable domain in full (rest from reference TRBV7-3 and TRBJ2-5): GAGVSQTPSNKVTEKGKYVELRCDPISGHTALYWYRQSLGQGPEFLIYFQGTGAADDSGLPNDRFFAVRPEGSVSTLKIQRTERGDSAVYLCASSPGQQETQYFGPGTRLLVL.